This TCR beta chain was sequenced for a study of Graves' ophthalmopathy and Graves' hyperthyroidism. As for the study in general: Peripheral blood was gathered at the point of initial diagnosis, before any treatment started.

V shed 3 bases, J shed 2 bases, and the junction held 6 bases outside the gene matches. Looked up from germline, CDR1 is MGHDK and CDR2 is SYGVNS. The CDR3 is 15 residues long. Whole-study findings and limits: Blood samples also showed most expanded thyroid clonotypes exceeding 0.001 frequency. Ophthalmopathy was separated from stable hyperthyroidism by a 13-signature model with approximately 91% sensitivity and about 79% specificity.

This clonotype was seen many times. The target antigen is unknown. The authors amplified TCR beta CDR3 regions, and they did so from RNA transcripts for repertoire sequencing. First-round RT-PCR with HTBI primers preceded a second-round multiplex PCR. Via MiXCR, TCRdb re-called the multiplex PCR reads, giving one row per CDR3 protein. In the table there are roughly 700,000 distinct CDR3 sequences, approximately 40% of which are singletons. This rearrangement joins TRBV25-1 to TRBJ2-7; TRBD1 matches 8 bases. Material for sequencing was peripheral blood. The TCR was taken from an adult man with Graves' ophthalmopathy. The CDR3 sequence: CASSDPGQATYEQYF. For the CDR3, the DNA is TGTGCCAGCAGTGACCCGGGACAGGCAACCTACGAGCAGTACTTC.